This TCR beta chain was recovered during a study of OX40 agonist ivuxolimab in advanced cancers. Looking at the study overall: Mean age roughly 65 years, range roughly 20 to 85; nearly 85% male. Study-wide results and caveats: CD4+ and CD8+ blood T cells expanded clonally by week 6 at 0.1 to 3.0 mg/kg.

From germline, CDR1 is LNHDA and CDR2 SQIVND (reference sequence). The length of the CDR3 is 14 residues. With 11 bases clipped from V and 5 bases from J, the junction kept 11 bases outside the gene matches. As concerns this clone: Antigen: not known.

Clones were read by immunoSEQ multiplex PCR, and TCRdb kept only the in-frame ones, dropping some. The sample lists around 23,000 clones; approximately 80% were seen once. The material was CD4+ or CD8+ T cells sorted from blood, obtained in a trial of the OX40 agonist ivuxolimab. The genes are TRBV19 and TRBJ2-3; 9 bases align to TRBD1. The receptor comes from an adult with an advanced solid tumor such as melanoma, head and neck, liver or kidney cancer. The CDR3 is CASSTGGLIDTQYF. The CDR3 DNA reads as TGTGCCTCCTCTACAGGGGGCCTGATAGATACGCAGTATTTT.